This TCR beta chain was sequenced in a study of shared clonotypes between healthy human individuals. CD45RO negativity and positive selection for CCR7 defined naive CD8 cells, a population that excluded terminally differentiated effector memory CD45RA+ cells. The authors split each subset's genomic DNA evenly across several immunoSEQ plates. Repertoires were generated with immunoSEQ multiplex PCR, while TCRdb's copy carries only in-frame clones and drops some. The repertoire includes about 2 million clones, less than 95% of them detected once, and 1.1% sits in the top ten. The clonotype comes from a young man in good health. Sequences were obtained from naive CD8+ T cells sorted from blood.

CDR3 sequence (DNA): TGTGCCAGCAGCAACATCCCCAGGGTACCCTACAATGAGCAGTTCTTC. The encoded protein is CASSNIPRVPYNEQFF. The chain carries TRBV7-9 and TRBJ2-1; TRBD1 is a possible D gene (5 bases). V lost 5 bases, J lost 2 bases, and 16 bases lay in between. Germline CDR1 and CDR2: SEHNR and FQNEAQ (reference sequence). The CDR3 covers 16 residues.